What follows are 31 T cell receptor beta chains derived from one specimen sequenced in a study of blood T cells in healthy people across ages. The authors ran a second PCR of roughly 6 to 12 cycles using a sample-barcoded 5' primer and a J-beta primer mix. TCRdb processed the 5' RACE reads anew with MiXCR; each CDR3 protein has one entry. The sample lists about a million distinct CDR3 sequences, roughly two fifths seen once, with over 10% in the top ten. Sequencing was performed on blood. The receptors here all came from a man between 18 and 29 years old in good health.

The rearrangement joins TRBV5-1 to TRBJ2-5, with D possibly being TRBD1 (6 bases). V shed 0 bases and J shed 5 bases, with 11 bases lying between them. Germline CDR1 and CDR2: SGHRS and YFSETQ. The CDR3 contains 14 residues. CDR3 protein: CASSLGDRTETQYF. As DNA, the CDR3 is TGCGCCAGCAGCTTGGGTGACAGGACGGAGACCCAGTACTTC.

V and J are TRBV30 and TRBJ2-2; D gene unclear. The CDR3 extends over 13 amino acids. The V end lost 4 bases, the J end lost 1 base, and 7 bases lay between the germline ends. CDR1 and CDR2 from the germline V gene are GTSNPN and SVGIG (reference sequence). Here the CDR3 DNA reads TGTGCCTGGATTTTGAGGAACACCGGGGAGCTGTTTTTT. Translation gives CAWILRNTGELFF.

This chain connects TRBV21-1 to TRBJ1-2; the table's D call of TRBD1 was not tested on the DNA. TRBV21-1 is labeled a pseudogene. The CDR3 has 12 amino acids. In DNA, the CDR3 is TGTGCCAGCGGGGGGAGTCACTCTGGCTACACCTTC. It codes for CASGGSHSGYTF.

This clonotype came up a few times. The chain employs TRBV10-2 and TRBJ1-5; possible D gene TRBD1, 5 bases. The V end was cut by 4 bases, the J end by 4 bases, with 8 bases between. This CDR3 is built from 13 residues. Germline V gene data show CDR1 as WSHSY and CDR2 as SAAADI. The CDR3 region has the DNA TGCGCCAGCAGTGCCAACAGGAATCAGCCCCAGCATTTT. It yields the protein CASSANRNQPQHF.

This sequence joins TRBV6-6 and TRBJ2-5; the D call may be TRBD1 or TRBD2 (6 bases each). This CDR3 spans 13 amino acids. In germline, CDR1 is MNHNY, CDR2 SVGAGI (reference sequence). The V end was cut by 7 bases, the J end by 5 bases, with 14 bases between. The CDR3 region is CASTPEGGETQYF. In DNA, the CDR3 is TGTGCCAGCACCCCTGAGGGGGGCGAGACCCAGTACTTC.

The chain employs TRBV4-1 and TRBJ1-3; D might be TRBD1 (5 bases). Germline CDR1 MGHRA, CDR2 YSYEKL. V gave up 4 bases and J gave up 1 base, with 14 bases separating them. This CDR3 is 16 amino acids long. For the CDR3, the DNA is TGCGCCAGCAGCCGATATCAGGGATTTTCTGGAAACACCATATATTTT. It translates to CASSRYQGFSGNTIYF.

This clonotype was recorded a few times. The J gene is TRBJ2-3, the V gene TRBV4-3, with a weak D call TRBD1 (5 bases). Germline V gene data show CDR1 as LGHNA and CDR2 as YSLEER. V was clipped by 1 base and J by 1 base, with 9 bases between them. The CDR3 runs 15 residues. DNA of the CDR3: TGCGCCAGCAGCCAAGTATCCAGGGGCACAGATACGCAGTATTTT. This gives the protein CASSQVSRGTDTQYF.

Details on this clonotype: This could be a read error, since a much larger clone is one nucleotide away. The chain links TRBV5-1 to TRBJ2-1; D remains ambiguous. Looked up from germline, CDR1 is SGHRS and CDR2 is YFSETQ. The ends were cut back, 0 bases at V and 0 bases at J, with 7 bases in the middle. The CDR3 sequence is 15 residues long. CDR3 nucleotide sequence: TGCGCCAGCAGCTTGGCTCACGGCTCCTACAATGAGCAGTTCTTC. This sequence encodes CASSLAHGSYNEQFF.

J is TRBJ2-3 and V is TRBV15, with 7 bases lining up with TRBD1. The CDR3 is 15 amino acids. Trimming at V came to 0 bases and at J to 2 bases, leaving 2 bases not matched to a gene. Germline V CDR1 and CDR2: LNHNV, YYDKDF (reference sequence). The CDR3 sequence is CATSREGTVTDTQYF. The CDR3 DNA reads as TGTGCCACCAGCAGAGAGGGGACAGTCACAGATACGCAGTATTTT.

V is TRBV6-6 and J is TRBJ1-5, with TRBD1 matching over 9 bases. This CDR3 region has 16 residues. The junction had 11 bases not matched to a gene; V was cut back by 3 bases and J by 8 bases. Germline CDR1 and CDR2: MNHNY and SVGAGI (reference sequence). The CDR3 loop reads CASSYSARDRVKPQHF. DNA for the CDR3: TGTGCCAGCAGTTATTCCGCCCGGGACAGGGTAAAGCCCCAGCATTTT.

The chain couples TRBV4-2 to TRBJ2-1; maybe TRBD2 (6 bases). The germline gives CDR1 LGHNA, CDR2 YNFKEQ. V shed 4 bases and J shed 8 bases, with 12 bases lying between them. The CDR3 runs to 13 residues. The CDR3 here is CASSRRTGDEQFF. For the CDR3, the DNA is TGTGCCAGCAGCCGGAGAACGGGGGATGAGCAGTTCTTC.

CDR3: CASSPPRGAANQPQHF. The CDR3 nucleotides are TGTGCCAGCAGCCCCCCACGGGGGGCCGCCAATCAGCCCCAGCATTTT. The chain has TRBV7-2 and TRBJ1-5; a possible D gene is TRBD1 (6 bases). V was clipped by 5 bases and J by 3 bases, with 17 bases between them. CDR1 is SGHTA and CDR2 is FQGNSA in the germline V gene. This CDR3 has 16 residues.

The chain carries TRBV20-1 and TRBJ2-1; 10 bases match TRBD1. Losses at the gene ends were 6 bases for V and 7 bases for J; bases not matched to a gene: 12. This CDR3 spans 15 amino acids. CDR1 and CDR2 from the germline V gene are DFQATT and SNEGSKA (reference sequence). CDR3 DNA: TGCAGTGCGCCCCCGGGACAGGGGCCTCTAAATGAGCAGTTCTTC. Translated, it gives CSAPPGQGPLNEQFF.

This clonotype was counted only a few times. The chain couples TRBV29-1 to TRBJ2-3; 10 nucleotides align to TRBD1. Per germline, CDR1 SQVTM and CDR2 ANQGSEA. After removal of 6 bases from V and 11 bases from J, the junction contained 14 bases not matched to a gene. The CDR3 has 14 residues. The CDR3 loop is CSVRDRGRSPRQYF. The CDR3 DNA reads TGCAGCGTCAGAGACAGGGGGCGAAGCCCTAGGCAGTATTTT.

V and J are TRBV12-3 or TRBV12-4 and TRBJ1-4, with a tentative D call TRBD1 (6 bases). The CDR3 covers 13 residues. Trimming took off 6 bases at V and 8 bases at J, with 13 bases between the two ends. CDR3 amino acids: CASSPGQFEKLFF. The CDR3 DNA reads TGTGCCAGCAGCCCCGGACAGTTCGAAAAACTGTTTTTT.

This rearrangement joins TRBV20-1 to TRBJ1-2; TRBD1 might be the D (5 bases). The V and J ends lost 3 bases and 3 bases respectively, with 17 bases between them. CDR3 size: 15 residues. Germline CDR1 DFQATT, CDR2 SNEGSKA (reference sequence). CDR3 DNA: TGCAGTGCTAGGCGATACTCCGGGGCTCACTATGGCTACACCTTC. Amino acid sequence: CSARRYSGAHYGYTF.

The rearrangement links TRBV4-1 to TRBJ1-2; no clear D gene. Germline lookup yields CDR1 MGHRA and CDR2 YSYEKL. V lost 1 base and J 2 bases, leaving 14 bases between the germline ends. The CDR3 covers 16 residues. This CDR3 is CASSQGPQKSNYGYTF. DNA of the CDR3: TGCGCCAGCAGCCAAGGGCCACAGAAAAGCAACTATGGCTACACCTTC.

This clonotype appeared a few times. This rearrangement joins TRBV6-5 to TRBJ2-1; D remains unclear. The CDR3 sequence is 14 residues long. CDR1 and CDR2 from the germline V gene are MNHEY and SVGAGI. The germline V and J ends were trimmed by 5 bases and 4 bases, with 12 bases remaining between them. Here the CDR3 DNA reads TGTGCCAGCAGTGCTAAGGGCCCTTACAATGAGCAGTTCTTC. Translated, it gives CASSAKGPYNEQFF.

This clonotype is a singleton in its sample. The V and J genes are TRBV5-1 and TRBJ2-2; D unclear. The CDR3 runs to 15 residues. The ends were cut back, 2 bases at V and 1 base at J, with 9 bases in the middle. The V gene's germline CDR1 is SGHRS and CDR2 YFSETQ. CDR3 loop: CASSFFGQNTGELFF. Written as DNA, the CDR3 is TGCGCCAGCAGCTTTTTTGGTCAGAACACCGGGGAGCTGTTTTTT.

The rearrangement uses TRBV7-2 and TRBJ1-2; D may be TRBD1 (5 bases). The CDR3 runs 16 residues. CDR1 is SGHTA, CDR2 FQGNSA, per germline. Trimming stripped 3 bases from V and 4 bases from J, with 18 bases between. The CDR3 spells CASSLGDPLGPYGYTF. CDR3 DNA sequence: TGTGCCAGCAGCTTGGGGGACCCCCTAGGGCCCTATGGCTACACCTTC.

The V and J genes are TRBV6-5 and TRBJ2-1; 9 bases agree with TRBD1. The CDR3 spans 15 residues. Germline V gene data show CDR1 as MNHEY and CDR2 as SVGAGI. V was clipped by 5 bases and J by 4 bases; unmatched bases: 6. DNA of the CDR3: TGTGCCAGCAGTACGGGACAGGGACAATACAATGAGCAGTTCTTC. It yields the protein CASSTGQGQYNEQFF.

This clonotype was found a few times. The chain recombines TRBV20-1 with TRBJ1-6; no definite D call. V lost 0 bases and J 7 bases, leaving 10 bases between the germline ends. Germline CDR1 reads DFQATT; CDR2 reads SNEGSKA (reference sequence). The CDR3 loop spans 14 amino acids. CDR3: CSAREGTTNSPLHF. CDR3 nucleotide sequence: TGCAGTGCTAGAGAGGGCACAACGAATTCACCCCTCCACTTT.

The chain combines TRBV20-1 with TRBJ1-6, with TRBD1 matching over 7 bases. The CDR3 length is 13 residues. V lost 4 bases to trimming and J lost 6 bases; unmatched junction nucleotides: 3. Germline CDR1 reads DFQATT; CDR2 reads SNEGSKA (reference sequence). CDR3 protein: CSATRQGNSPLHF. The CDR3 DNA reads TGCAGTGCTACCAGACAGGGTAATTCACCCCTCCACTTT.

The chain joins TRBV5-5 to TRBJ1-5; D ambiguous. Germline loops: CDR1 SGHKS, CDR2 YYEKEE (reference sequence). Deletions cut 6 bases from V and 3 bases from J, with 16 bases between. This CDR3 has 15 amino acids. The CDR3 region has the DNA TGTGCCAGCAAAATCGGACGGAGCGACAATCAGCCCCAGCATTTT. Protein sequence: CASKIGRSDNQPQHF.

For this clonotype: One junction end disagrees with the germline gene, perhaps due to a read error. V and J are TRBV20-1 and TRBJ1-5, with D maybe TRBD1 (6 bases). The germline gives CDR1 DFQATT, CDR2 SNEGSKA (reference sequence). The CDR3 length is 14 residues. The CDR3 region has the DNA TGCAGTGCTACCAGGGGATTAGGCAAGCAGCCCCAGCATTTT. Translating it yields CSATRGLGKQPQHF.

This sequence joins TRBV6-5 and TRBJ2-7, with a tentative D call TRBD1 (5 bases). Germline CDR1 and CDR2: MNHEY and SVGAGI. The CDR3 has 14 residues. V was trimmed by 2 bases and J by 4 bases, leaving 12 bases between them. The CDR3 DNA reads TGTGCCAGCAGTTACGGTCCAGGGTTTTACGAGCAGTACTTC. This codes for CASSYGPGFYEQYF.

The gene calls are TRBV28 and TRBJ1-1; TRBD1 might be the D (5 bases). Trimming left V 1 base short and J 6 bases short, with 12 bases between. The V gene's germline CDR1 is MDHEN and CDR2 SYDVKM. This CDR3 comprises 14 residues. CDR3: CASSLYPGVSEAFF. CDR3 DNA: TGTGCCAGCAGTTTATACCCGGGGGTCTCTGAAGCTTTCTTT.

The chain carries TRBV10-3 and TRBJ1-2; 11 bases are a match to TRBD1. Trimming cost V 4 bases and J 6 bases; bases outside gene matches: 4. Germline assignment: CDR1 ENHRY and CDR2 SYGVKD. The CDR3 covers 14 residues. The CDR3 coding sequence is TGTGCCATCAGTGGGGACAGGGGGTTGGATGGCTACACCTTC. Protein sequence: CAISGDRGLDGYTF.

The sample holds a few counts of this clonotype. The chain couples TRBV20-1 to TRBJ1-5; 12 nucleotides line up with TRBD1. The V gene end was trimmed by 3 bases and the J gene end by 5 bases; junction bases not matched to a gene: 8. This CDR3 has 16 residues. Per the germline V gene, CDR1 is DFQATT and CDR2 is SNEGSKA (reference sequence). The CDR3 coding sequence is TGCAGTGCTAGCCTTTCCGGGACAGGGGGCGATCAGCCCCAGCATTTT. Protein: CSASLSGTGGDQPQHF.

This clonotype was seen only a few times. The chain combines TRBV6-6 with TRBJ1-5, with D hard to call. Germline CDR1 reads MNHNY; CDR2 reads SVGAGI (reference sequence). The CDR3 consists of 15 residues. Trimming left V 5 bases short and J 0 bases short, with 11 bases between. The CDR3 spells CASSPTQYSNQPQHF. In DNA, the CDR3 is TGTGCCAGCAGTCCGACCCAATATAGCAATCAGCCCCAGCATTTT.

The V and J genes are TRBV20-1 and TRBJ1-1; 7 bases line up with TRBD1. The CDR3 consists of 16 residues. J was trimmed by 2 bases and V by 0 bases; bases with no gene match: 9. CDR1 is DFQATT, CDR2 SNEGSKA, per germline (reference sequence). The CDR3 spells CSARDIDRVGNTEAFF. CDR3 sequence (DNA): TGCAGTGCTAGAGATATAGACAGGGTCGGAAACACTGAAGCTTTCTTT.